Listed below are T cell receptor beta chains from one sample, sequenced in a study of cytomegalovirus exposure and HLA in healthy donors. Some clones are missing from TCRdb's copy, which holds only in-frame ones; the method was immunoSEQ multiplex PCR. The sample carries a few hundred thousand clones, approximately 90% recorded once. Material for sequencing was PBMCs. The receptors originated from a woman between 18 and 29 years old in good health and CMV-seronegative. Each CDR3 is given with its conserved first and last residue. The order of the fields is clone size, D gene, V gene, J gene, CDR3 DNA, CDR3 protein. D genes are given only for firm matches. For some rows the clone size is stated as once, few or many, or as a class when expanded; others skip it.

NA,TRBD2,TRBV6-6,TRBJ2-2,TGTGCCAGCAGCCGAGGGACTAGCGGGGTCGGGGAGCTGTTTTTT,CASSRGTSGVGELFF
NA,NA,TRBV13,TRBJ2-2,TGTGCCAGCAGCCCCCAGTCGAACACCGGGGAGCTGTTTTTT,CASSPQSNTGELFF
NA,NA,TRBV5-4,TRBJ2-5,TGTGCCAGCAGCTACACCCAAGAGACCCAGTACTTC,CASSYTQETQYF
NA,NA,TRBV2,TRBJ1-4,TGTGCCAGCAGTGCAGCGGGGGCGCTAGGAGAAAAACTGTTTTTT,CASSAAGALGEKLFF
NA,TRBD1,TRBV5-6,TRBJ2-7,TGTGCCAGCAGCTTACAGGGGGCGCGAAGCTCCTACGAGCAGTACTTC,CASSLQGARSSYEQYF
NA,NA,TRBV4-1,TRBJ1-2,TGCGCCAGCAGCCCATACACCTCCTATGGCTACACCTTC,CASSPYTSYGYTF
NA,TRBD2,TRBV6-1,TRBJ2-5,TGTGCCAGCAGTTTCAGCGGGGGGGTTCCGGAGACCCAGTACTTC,CASSFSGGVPETQYF
NA,TRBD1,TRBV2,TRBJ1-2,TGTGCCAGCACCGAGGAGGCAGGGGGCCACTATGGCTACACCTTC,CASTEEAGGHYGYTF
NA,NA,TRBV5-1,TRBJ1-5,TGCGCCAGAACAGGGCCCCTAGGTCGTCAGCCCCAGCATTTT,CARTGPLGRQPQHF
few,TRBD1,TRBV7-9,TRBJ1-4,TGTTCCAGCAGCTTCTCAACCTCAGGGGGCACTGAAAAACTGTTTTTT,CSSSFSTSGGTEKLFF
NA,NA,TRBV27,TRBJ1-2,TGTGCCAGCAGTTCCCGGGGCTATGGCTACACCTTC,CASSSRGYGYTF
few,TRBD1,TRBV4-2,TRBJ2-3,TGTGCCAGCAGCCCAAAACGGACAGGTAGCACAGATACGCAGTATTTT,CASSPKRTGSTDTQYF
NA,TRBD1,TRBV11-2,TRBJ1-3,TGTGCCAGCAGCACCATACGCAGGGACAGGGGAAACACCATATATTTT,CASSTIRRDRGNTIYF
NA,NA,TRBV4-1,TRBJ1-6,TGCGCCAGCAGCCGAGGGCTTACGGTCCCTGTTAATAATTCACCCCTCCACTTT,CASSRGLTVPVNNSPLHF
once,TRBD2,TRBV4-3,TRBJ2-5,TGCGCCAGCAGCCAAGAAGGGGGGACTAGCGGGAGGGCCCTGAGAGAGACCCAGTACTTC,CASSQEGGTSGRALRETQYF
few,NA,TRBV13,TRBJ2-3,TGTGCCAGCATTCTTCGGGGGTCCGCCACAGATACGCAGTATTTT,CASILRGSATDTQYF
NA,NA,TRBV6-5,TRBJ1-1,TGTGCCAGCAGTTACTCATGGCCAGGTGAAGCTTTCTTT,CASSYSWPGEAFF
NA,TRBD1,TRBV5-1,TRBJ2-7,TGCGCCAGCAGCAGAACCGGACAGGGGGTCGGCGAGCAGTACTTC,CASSRTGQGVGEQYF
NA,TRBD1,TRBV6-1,TRBJ2-7,TGTGCCAGCAGTGCTCGACAGGGCGCACCAAGAGACCACTCCTACGAGCAGTACTTC,CASSARQGAPRDHSYEQYF
NA,NA,TRBV27,TRBJ1-2,TGTGCCAGCAGCCCTCGGGGTATAGGCTACACCTTC,CASSPRGIGYTF
NA,TRBD2,TRBV5-6,TRBJ2-5,TGTGCCAGCAGCTCACTGGGACTAGCGGGGAGAGGGAAGACCCAGTACTTC,CASSSLGLAGRGKTQYF
NA,TRBD2,TRBV15,TRBJ2-7,TGTGCCACCACTGAGGCTAGCGGGACCTACGAGCAGTACTTC,CATTEASGTYEQYF
once,NA,TRBV4-1,TRBJ1-3,TGCGCCAGCAGCTCAATCTCTGGAAACACCATATATTTT,CASSSISGNTIYF
NA,NA,TRBV5-6,TRBJ1-1,TGTGCCAGCAGCTTGGAGGGCAGGGCGTTGGGGAACACTGAAGCTTTCTTT,CASSLEGRALGNTEAFF
NA,NA,TRBV9,TRBJ2-1,TGTGCCAGCAGCGGGGTGAGGGATGAGCAGTTCTTC,CASSGVRDEQFF
few,NA,TRBV19,TRBJ1-1,TGTGCCAGTAAACGTTCCCAGAAAATCAGTATAATAGCGAACACTGAAGCTTTCTTT,CASKRSQKISIIANTEAFF
NA,TRBD1,TRBV5-1,TRBJ1-2,TGCGCCAGCAGCTTGTCAACAGGGGGCTACTATGGCTACACCTTC,CASSLSTGGYYGYTF
NA,TRBD2,TRBV6-1,TRBJ2-7,TGTGCCAGCAGTGAAGCGGTAACAGCGGGATGGGGTTCTCGGCAGTACTTC,CASSEAVTAGWGSRQYF
NA,TRBD2,TRBV7-9,TRBJ2-1,TGTGCCAGCAGCGCCGGACTAGCGCGTCTCAATGAGCAGTTCTTC,CASSAGLARLNEQFF
once,TRBD2,TRBV5-1,TRBJ2-3,TGCGCCAGCAGCTTGGAACTAGCGACAGATGCGCAGTATTTT,CASSLELATDAQYF
NA,NA,TRBV30,TRBJ2-7,TGTGCCTGGAGTGTCTTTGTGGGCGGGCCGTACGAGCAGTACTTC,CAWSVFVGGPYEQYF
NA,NA,TRBV4-3,TRBJ2-3,TGCGCCAGCAGCCAGATTACTTCAGATACGCAGTATTTT,CASSQITSDTQYF
NA,NA,TRBV18,TRBJ2-1,TGTGCCAGCTCACAGCTACAGACAGGAGGTTTCTACAATGAGCAGTTCTTC,CASSQLQTGGFYNEQFF
NA,TRBD1,TRBV10-3,TRBJ2-7,TGTGCCATCAATCGGCCAGGGGGCTACGAGCAGTACTTC,CAINRPGGYEQYF
NA,NA,TRBV11-3,TRBJ2-7,TGTGCCAGCAGCCCATGGACAGCCCCTACCTACGAGCAGTACTTC,CASSPWTAPTYEQYF
NA,TRBD1,TRBV5-5,TRBJ2-7,TGTGCCAGCAGCTTTATCGGGACAGGAACGTACGAGCAGTACTTC,CASSFIGTGTYEQYF
NA,NA,TRBV5-6,TRBJ2-5,TGTGCCAGCAGCTGGGGTTCAGGGGAAGAGACCCAGTACTTC,CASSWGSGEETQYF
NA,NA,TRBV7-3,TRBJ2-1,TGTGCCAGCAGCTTAAAACGGGATGGCAATGAGCAGTTCTTC,CASSLKRDGNEQFF
few,NA,TRBV13,TRBJ1-2,TGTGCCAGCAGCCCCTACGGGGTACAAGGCTACACCTTC,CASSPYGVQGYTF
NA,NA,TRBV10-2,TRBJ2-3,TGCGCCAGCAGGGGGGTCGGGAGAAGGTCAGATACGCAGTATTTT,CASRGVGRRSDTQYF
NA,NA,TRBV7-9,TRBJ2-7,TGTGCCAGCAGCCCTCCCCACCTTTACCTCAGCTCCTACGAGCAGTACTTC,CASSPPHLYLSSYEQYF
once,NA,TRBV6-5,TRBJ1-3,TGCGCCAGCAGTCCAGACAGATTCTCTGGAAACACCATATATTTT,CASSPDRFSGNTIYF
NA,NA,TRBV7-9,TRBJ2-3,TGTGCCAGCAGCTTAGTGAGCGGAGCCACCACAGATACGCAGTATTTT,CASSLVSGATTDTQYF
NA,TRBD2,TRBV18,TRBJ2-1,TGTGCCAGCTCACGCGTGACTAGCGGGAGTAAGGATGAGCAGTTCTTC,CASSRVTSGSKDEQFF
NA,TRBD1,TRBV18,TRBJ1-1,TGTGCCAGCTCACCGACAGGGCCCACTGAAGCTTTCTTT,CASSPTGPTEAFF
NA,TRBD2,TRBV30,TRBJ2-4,TGTGCCTGGGGGTATAGCGGGAACGGTGCCAAAAACATTCAGTACTTC,CAWGYSGNGAKNIQYF
NA,TRBD1,TRBV18,TRBJ1-1,TGTGCCAGCTCACCAAACAGGGGCTCCAGTTCTGAAGCTTTCTTT,CASSPNRGSSSEAFF
once,NA,TRBV19,TRBJ2-3,TGTGCCAGTTCTTTAGGACTTCCGCACAGATACGCAGAGTATTTT,CASSLGLPHRYAEYF
NA,NA,TRBV5-1,TRBJ2-2,TGCGCCAGCAGCTTGGGGATAGCCCTCGGGGAGCTGTTTTTT,CASSLGIALGELFF
NA,TRBD2,TRBV9,TRBJ2-3,TGTGCCAGCAGCTACGCAGGGGGACTAGCGGGGGCTAGCACAGATACGCAGTATTTT,CASSYAGGLAGASTDTQYF
NA,TRBD2,TRBV9,TRBJ2-3,TGTGCCAGCAGCGTAGCGGGACTAGCGGGAGGCACATTTGATACGCAGTATTTT,CASSVAGLAGGTFDTQYF
few,NA,TRBV7-9,TRBJ1-2,TGTGCCAGCAGCTTAGTTCAGGGAGGGAATGGCTACACCTTC,CASSLVQGGNGYTF